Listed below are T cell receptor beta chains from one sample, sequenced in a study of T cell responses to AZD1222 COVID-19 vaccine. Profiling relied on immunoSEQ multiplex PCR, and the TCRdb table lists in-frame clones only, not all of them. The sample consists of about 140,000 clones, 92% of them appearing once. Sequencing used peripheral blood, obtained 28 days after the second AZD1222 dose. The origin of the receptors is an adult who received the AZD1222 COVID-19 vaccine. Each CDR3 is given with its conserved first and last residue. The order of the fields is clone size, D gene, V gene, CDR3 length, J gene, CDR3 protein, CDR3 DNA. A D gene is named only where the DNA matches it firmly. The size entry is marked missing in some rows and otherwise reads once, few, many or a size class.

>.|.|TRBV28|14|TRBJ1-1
CASSHGRMDTEAFF
TGTGCCAGCAGTCACGGGCGGATGGACACTGAAGCTTTCTTT
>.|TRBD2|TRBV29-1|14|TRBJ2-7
CSVDGASGNAEQYF
TGCAGCGTTGACGGGGCTAGCGGGAACGCCGAGCAGTACTTC
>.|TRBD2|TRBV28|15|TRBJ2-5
CASLSGSLYQETQYF
TGTGCCAGCCTTAGCGGGTCCTTGTACCAAGAGACCCAGTACTTC
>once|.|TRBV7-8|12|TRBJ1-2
CASSPDTYGYTF
TGTGCCAGCAGCCCAGACACCTATGGCTACACCTTC
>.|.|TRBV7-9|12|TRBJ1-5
CASSLGYQPQHF
TGTGCCAGCAGCTTGGGATATCAGCCCCAGCATTTT
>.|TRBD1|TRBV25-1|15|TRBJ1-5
CASSAPGQSNQPQHF
TGTGCCAGCAGCGCCCCGGGACAGAGCAATCAGCCCCAGCATTTT
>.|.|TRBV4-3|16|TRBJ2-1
CASSLRGGSSYNEQFF
TGCGCCAGCAGCCTTCGGGGTGGCAGCTCCTACAATGAGCAGTTCTTC
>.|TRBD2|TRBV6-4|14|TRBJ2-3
CASAVAGGSDTQYF
TGTGCCAGCGCTGTAGCGGGAGGCTCAGATACGCAGTATTTT
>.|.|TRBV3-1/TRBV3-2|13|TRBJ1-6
CASSRGGNSPLHF
TGTGCCAGCAGCCGAGGGGGGAATTCACCCCTCCACTTT
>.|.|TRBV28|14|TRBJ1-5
CASSFSRDGQPQHF
TGTGCCAGCAGTTTTTCCAGGGACGGGCAGCCCCAGCATTTT